Listed below are T cell receptor beta chains from one sample, sequenced in a study of cytomegalovirus exposure and HLA in healthy donors. Method: immunoSEQ multiplex PCR; TCRdb's copy keeps in-frame clones and lacks some. This repertoire shows some 210,000 clones, approximately 78% found once; its top ten account for less than 4.5%. Sequenced input: PBMCs. These receptors all stem from a male donor in good health and CMV-seronegative. Each CDR3 is given with its conserved first and last residue. A D gene is named only where the DNA matches it firmly.

V gene | D gene | CDR3 protein
TRBV5-4 | TRBD1 | CASSPRDRGRHTQYF
TRBV29-1 | - | CSVAEPTGFLNGYTF
TRBV2 | TRBD2 | CASSEPSGRFNEQFF
TRBV6-1 | TRBD2 | CASSSGTSGTGQFF
TRBV18 | - | CASSYGLNYGYTF
TRBV7-2 | TRBD2 | CASSLRASGSYEQYF
TRBV20-1 | - | CSAGREETQYF
TRBV28 | TRBD2 | CASSPSGGSSYEQYF
TRBV14 | TRBD2 | CASSHRDYTDTQYF
TRBV28 | TRBD1 | CASRLTGANEKLFF
TRBV6-5 | TRBD2 | CASSRTSGGYEQYF
TRBV28 | - | CASRSDIFTEAFF
TRBV7-9 | - | CASSSLTPAYEQYF
TRBV6-5 | TRBD2 | CASSYGLAAAQFF
TRBV29-1 | - | CSVRFGGATSNQPQHF
TRBV7-2 | - | CASSSPTAAYGYTF
TRBV19 | - | CASSISWDMGTYEQYF
TRBV6-1 | TRBD1 | CASKDRAGTDTQYF
TRBV9 | - | CASSVGGGTDYEQYF
TRBV2 | TRBD2 | CASSVTGGSYEQYF
TRBV27 | - | CASSWGLQGDEQYF
TRBV5-4 | TRBD2 | CASSSQTSGRPREYF
TRBV7-3 | TRBD2 | CASSLGLAGVHEQFF
TRBV18 | TRBD2 | CASSPLAMASGRKGIEETQYF
TRBV6-4 | TRBD2 | CASSVSSGFTETQYF
TRBV2 | TRBD1 | CASTRQGTSTDTQYF
TRBV2 | TRBD2 | CAGRSGSKNEQYF
TRBV28 | TRBD1 | CASTPDRAGYGYTF
TRBV9 | TRBD2 | CASSPSAGEAYEQYF
TRBV28 | - | CASSFQGHHRAPLHF
TRBV5-4 | - | CASSLPSGYYNEQFF
TRBV2 | - | CASSQSGNQPQHF
TRBV6-1 | - | CASSSGLGDEQYF
TRBV2 | - | CASSEYGSSARDYEQYF
TRBV13 | TRBD2 | CASSLGAGLAGRNTQYF
TRBV4-1 | TRBD2 | CASSSSSGRGASYEQYF
TRBV27 | - | CASSFIGRGDTEAFF
TRBV19 | TRBD1 | CASSITGVTEAFF
TRBV29-1 | TRBD1 | CSAGQGASDTQYF
TRBV5-5 | - | CASSLFTGPKNIQYF
TRBV6-1 | - | CASSEAPGSPLHF
TRBV14 | TRBD2 | CASSQRGGLTDTQYF
TRBV5-1 | - | CASSQGVVSGYTF
TRBV6-5 | - | CASQENTEAFF
TRBV7-3 | - | CASSPDGGGTEAFF
TRBV29-1 | TRBD1 | CSGGGQGYEQYF
TRBV5-8 | - | CASSLNEQFF
TRBV9 | - | CASSPNRAATVYEQYF
TRBV6-1 | - | CASSEEPGAYYGYTF
TRBV4-1 | TRBD2 | CASSPRTSGIGTGELFF
TRBV11-3 | TRBD2 | CASSDGLAANTGELFF
TRBV19 | - | CASNPSGGQETQYF
TRBV27 | - | CASSLRVTGELFF
TRBV6-5 | - | CASSYAYGSSYEQYF
TRBV19 | TRBD1 | CASSGTDSGANVLTF
TRBV19 | - | CASSISGDPVGEAFF
TRBV7-2 | - | CASSSDLTGTDTQYF
TRBV7-2 | TRBD2 | CASTNGGVSSYEQYF
TRBV6-5 | - | CASSLACSYEQYF
TRBV9 | - | CASSGSGTGELFF